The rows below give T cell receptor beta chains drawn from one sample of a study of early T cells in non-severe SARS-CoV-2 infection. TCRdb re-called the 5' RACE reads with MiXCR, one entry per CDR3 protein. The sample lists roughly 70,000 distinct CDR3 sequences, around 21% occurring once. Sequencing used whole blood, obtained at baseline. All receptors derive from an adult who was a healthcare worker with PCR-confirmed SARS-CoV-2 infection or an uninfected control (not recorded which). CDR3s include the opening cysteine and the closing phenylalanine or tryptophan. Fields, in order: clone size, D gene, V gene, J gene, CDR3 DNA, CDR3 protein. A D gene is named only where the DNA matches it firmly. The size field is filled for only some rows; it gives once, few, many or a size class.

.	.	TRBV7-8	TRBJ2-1	TGTGCCAGCAGCTTAGACAGGGCAAATGAGCAGTTCTTC	CASSLDRANEQFF
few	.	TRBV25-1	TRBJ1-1	TGTGCCAGCAGTACGGGGCAGGACACTGAAGCTTTCTTT	CASSTGQDTEAFF
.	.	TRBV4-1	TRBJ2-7	TGCGCCAGCAGCCAACCACAGGGCTACGAGCAGTACTTC	CASSQPQGYEQYF
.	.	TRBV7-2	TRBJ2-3	TGTGCCAGCAGCGTATACACAGATACGCAGTATTTT	CASSVYTDTQYF
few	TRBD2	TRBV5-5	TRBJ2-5	TGTGCCAGCAGCTTCAGCGGGGGGCCAACCCAGTACTTC	CASSFSGGPTQYF
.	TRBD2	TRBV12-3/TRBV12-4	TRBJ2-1	TGTGCCAGCACCAAGCGGGGGGAAGGGAATGAGCAGTTCTTC	CASTKRGEGNEQFF
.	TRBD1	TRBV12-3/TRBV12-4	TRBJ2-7	TGTGCCAGCAGTTTGATTGGACAGGGCGGCGAGCAGTACTTC	CASSLIGQGGEQYF
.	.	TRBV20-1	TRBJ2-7	TGCAGTGCTAGAGAGGTGGGGATCCCCTACGAGCAGTACTTC	CSAREVGIPYEQYF
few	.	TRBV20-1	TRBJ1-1	TGCAGTGCTAGAGACGGGTCTGGGAACACTGAAGCTTTCTTT	CSARDGSGNTEAFF
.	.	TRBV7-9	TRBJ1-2	TGTGCCAGCAGCTTTCGAAGGGGCGGCTACACCTTC	CASSFRRGGYTF
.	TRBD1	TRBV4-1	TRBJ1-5	TGCGCCAGCAGCCAACCGGACAGGGTGGAATATCAGCCCCAGCATTTT	CASSQPDRVEYQPQHF
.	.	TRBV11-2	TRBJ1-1	TGTGCCAGCAGGTCTGATGTGAACACTGAAGCTTTCTTT	CASRSDVNTEAFF
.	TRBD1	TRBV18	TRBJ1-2	TGTGCCAGCTCACCACAGACAGGGTTCGGCTATGGCTACACCTTC	CASSPQTGFGYGYTF
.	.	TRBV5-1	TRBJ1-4	TGCGCCAGCCACGATTACCCCGGGGATGAAAAACTGTTTTTT	CASHDYPGDEKLFF
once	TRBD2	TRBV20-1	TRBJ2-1	TGCAGTGCCCCCGCTGGGAGCGGGGACAATGAGCAGTTCTTC	CSAPAGSGDNEQFF
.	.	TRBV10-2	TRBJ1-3	TGCGCCAGCAGTCTAATCTACTCTGGAAACACCATATATTTT	CASSLIYSGNTIYF
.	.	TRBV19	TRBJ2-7	TGTGCCAGTAGCCCCGGGCCTGGCGACGAGCAGTACTTC	CASSPGPGDEQYF
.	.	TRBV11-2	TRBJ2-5	TGTGCCAGCAGCCCCACGGTAGCGTGGCCACCGGGGGCCCAGTACTTC	CASSPTVAWPPGAQYF
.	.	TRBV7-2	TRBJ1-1	TGTGCCAGCAGCTTAGTGTTCGGGGGCACTGAAGCTTTCTTT	CASSLVFGGTEAFF
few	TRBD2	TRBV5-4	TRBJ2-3	TGTGCCAGCAGCTCAGCGGGGGCTAGCACAGATACGCAGTATTTT	CASSSAGASTDTQYF
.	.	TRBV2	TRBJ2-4	TGTGCCAGCAGTCCCCGGGGCAAAAACATTCAGTACTTC	CASSPRGKNIQYF
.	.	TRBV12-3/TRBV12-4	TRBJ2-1	TGTGCCAGCAGAGCCCCGGGACGTAAATACAATGAGCAGTTCTTC	CASRAPGRKYNEQFF
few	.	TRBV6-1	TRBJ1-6	TGTGCCAGTCGAGGGGGAGCGCCCCTCCACTTT	CASRGGAPLHF
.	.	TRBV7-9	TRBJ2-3	TGTGCCAGCAGCTTCCCCGTGGGGGGTAGAGCAGATACGCAGTATTTT	CASSFPVGGRADTQYF
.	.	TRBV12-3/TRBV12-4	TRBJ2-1	TGTGCCAGCACCCCTCGGCGGAGAGACAACAATGAGCAGTTCTTC	CASTPRRRDNNEQFF
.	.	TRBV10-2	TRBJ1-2	TGCGCCAGCAGTGAGTCGATGCCTCCAGCTAACTATGGCTACACCTTC	CASSESMPPANYGYTF
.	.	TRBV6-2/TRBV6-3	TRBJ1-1	TGTGCCAGCAGACCAGGCGGCCCCAACACTGAAGCTTTCTTT	CASRPGGPNTEAFF
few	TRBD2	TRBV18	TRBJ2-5	TGTGCCAGCTCCCCCCCTAGCGGGGACTCCCAAGAGACCCAGTACTTC	CASSPPSGDSQETQYF
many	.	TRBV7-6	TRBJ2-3	TGTGCCAGCAGCTTAGCCACAGATACGCAGTATTTT	CASSLATDTQYF
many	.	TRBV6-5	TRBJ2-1	TGTGCCAGCAGGTCAGGGAGAGGCGAGCAGTTCTTC	CASRSGRGEQFF
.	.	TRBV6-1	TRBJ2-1	TGTGCCAGCAGTGAAGAGGACCTAAGTGAGCAGTTCTTC	CASSEEDLSEQFF
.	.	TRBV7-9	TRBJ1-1	TGTGCCAGCAGCTTATCGAACAGTCGGACTGAAGCTTTCTTT	CASSLSNSRTEAFF
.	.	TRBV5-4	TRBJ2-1	TGTGCCAGCAGCTCCCCGGGGACCTACAATGAGCAGTTCTTC	CASSSPGTYNEQFF
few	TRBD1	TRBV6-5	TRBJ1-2	TGTGCCAGCAGCCCAGGGGGCCCTAACTATGGCTACACCTTC	CASSPGGPNYGYTF
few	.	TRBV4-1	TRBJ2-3	TGCGCCAGCAGCCATGGGACAGATACGCAGTATTTT	CASSHGTDTQYF
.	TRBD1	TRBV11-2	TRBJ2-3	TGTGCCAGCAGAAACTTACAGGGGGCGTCAGATACGCAGTATTTT	CASRNLQGASDTQYF
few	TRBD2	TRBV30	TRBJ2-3	TGTGCCTGGAGTGGACACAGTTCCGGGACTACCACTAGCACAGATACGCAGTATTTT	CAWSGHSSGTTTSTDTQYF
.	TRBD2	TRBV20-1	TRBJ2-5	TGCAGTGCGTCCGGGACTACCCAAGAGACCCAGTACTTC	CSASGTTQETQYF
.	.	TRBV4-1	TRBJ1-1	TGCGCCAGCAGCCTTAGACAGTTGAACACTGAAGCTTTCTTT	CASSLRQLNTEAFF
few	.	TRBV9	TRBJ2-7	TGTGCCAGCAGCCCACGCGCACTGGGCTACGAGCAGTACTTC	CASSPRALGYEQYF
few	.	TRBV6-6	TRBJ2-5	TGTGCCAGCACCCCTGTGGGGAGTCGAGAGACCCAGTACTTC	CASTPVGSRETQYF
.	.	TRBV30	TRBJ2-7	TGTGCCTGGAGTTCTCGTTACGAGCAGTACTTC	CAWSSRYEQYF
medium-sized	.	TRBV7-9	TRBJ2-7	TGTGCCAGCAGCACAAAAGAGGGTAGGCGGTACTTC	CASSTKEGRRYF
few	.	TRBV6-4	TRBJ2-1	TGTGCCAGCAGTCGGGAAGGAGGGGGCTCCTACAATGAGCAGTTCTTC	CASSREGGGSYNEQFF
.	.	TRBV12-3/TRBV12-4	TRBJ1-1	TGTGCCAGCAGTTTAGGGAGGGGGGACACTGAAGCTTTCTTT	CASSLGRGDTEAFF
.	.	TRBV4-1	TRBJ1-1	TGCGCCAGCAGCCAGTTACTGAGGAACACTGAAGCTTTCTTT	CASSQLLRNTEAFF
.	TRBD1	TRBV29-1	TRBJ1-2	TGCAGCACCCTGGACAGGAGCCATGGCTACACCTTC	CSTLDRSHGYTF
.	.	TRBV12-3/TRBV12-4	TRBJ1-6	TGTGCCAGCAGTTTAGCCTCGGGAAACTCACCCCTCCACTTT	CASSLASGNSPLHF
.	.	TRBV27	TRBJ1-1	TGTGCCAGCAGTTTAAACGGCTACACTGAAGCTTTCTTT	CASSLNGYTEAFF
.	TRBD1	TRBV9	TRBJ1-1	TGTGCCAGCAGCCAGGACAGGGGTGACACTGAAGCTTTCTTT	CASSQDRGDTEAFF
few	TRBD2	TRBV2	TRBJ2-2	TGTGCCAGCCGACTAGCCTACACCGGGGAGCTGTTTTTT	CASRLAYTGELFF
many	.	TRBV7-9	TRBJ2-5	TGTGCCAGCAGCTTAGACTCGGGAGAGACCCAGTACTTC	CASSLDSGETQYF
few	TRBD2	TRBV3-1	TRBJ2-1	TGTGCCAGCAGCCAAGACCCAGCGGGGGTTAATGAGCAGTTCTTC	CASSQDPAGVNEQFF
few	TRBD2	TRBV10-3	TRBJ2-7	TGTGCCATCAGTGAGCGGCTAGCGGGGTCCTACGAGCAGTACTTC	CAISERLAGSYEQYF
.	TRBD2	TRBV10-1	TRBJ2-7	TGCGCCAGCAGTATGAGCGGGGGGGCGACGGTGGCCGAGCAGTACTTC	CASSMSGGATVAEQYF
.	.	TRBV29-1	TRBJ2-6	TGCAGCGTTGTAGACGTCCTGACTTTC	CSVVDVLTF
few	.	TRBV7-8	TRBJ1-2	TGTGCCAGCAGCTCCTGGATCCCGGGGCGTTCACTTAGGATTGGCTACACCTTC	CASSSWIPGRSLRIGYTF